This TCR beta chain was recorded in a study of blood T cell repertoires in COVID-19. Source study methods: Amplification of reference gene primers was used by the study to estimate nucleated cell counts. Generated by immunoSEQ multiplex PCR, the TCRdb table keeps only in-frame clones and is missing some. That table supplies the V and J calls and clone size; D and trimming were determined from the DNA. The sample lists tens of thousands of clones, about 85% occurring once. The V gene's germline CDR1 is MNHNY and CDR2 SVGAGI (reference sequence). Trimming shortened V by 6 bases and J by 2 bases, and 11 bases separated the two germline ends. The CDR3 contains 14 residues.

The V call is TRBV6-6, the J call TRBJ1-5, with a tentative D call TRBD1 (6 bases). This receptor was taken from a human donor in a cohort sampled during active COVID-19. Sequencing was carried out using peripheral blood. The CDR3 region has the DNA TGTGCCAGCAGCCAAGGACAGCGCAATCAGCCCCAGCATTTT. Its translation: CASSQGQRNQPQHF.